This T cell receptor beta chain was profiled in a study of blood T cells in healthy people across ages (dated by TCRdb to 2015 to 2017). A note on the overall study: In model experiments, roughly one uniquely barcoded TCR beta cDNA molecule per two T cells was captured by template switching. Age-related changes in TCR beta repertoire diversity were measured in the study by deep sequencing normalized with unique cDNA molecular identifiers. Using the same blood draw, the study looked at two additional independent replicas of 1 million unique cDNA reads for two donors, one aged 18 to 30 and the other aged 80 or older. To avoid experimental bias, donors of different ages were distributed randomly across sequencing lanes. Four age groups were formed from the donors: young (average about 16 years), middle-aged (just under 40), aged (around 62) and long-lived (around 80). What the work shows at the level of the full study, not this receptor alone: Because the CMV infection status of the donors was unknown, age-related changes in expanded clonotypes may potentially have been confounded. Observed TCR beta diversity correlated strongly with the percentage of naive T cells measured by flow cytometry. Estimates of total diversity based on one million sequenced T cells were considered lower bounds and underestimates. Compared with the aged group, the long-lived group had more naive CD4+ T cells, fewer expanded clones and increased TCR diversity, a pattern suggesting age selection. Observed TCR beta diversity per million T cells fell roughly linearly with age, and a significant reduction was already apparent by age around 36. Conclusive comparison of naive and antigen-experienced compartments was prevented by the profiling of bulk unsorted PBMCs.

This clonotype has ten or more counts. It has no known antigen specificity. Base qualities are not recorded, but no much larger clone differs from it by a single base. To prepare the library, 5' RACE was applied. Sequencing used an Illumina HiSeq 2500. The second PCR ran for about 7 to 11 cycles and used a J-beta primer mix along with a sample-barcoded 5' primer. A template-switch 5' adaptor carrying 12 random nucleotides introduced a unique molecular identifier onto each TCR beta cDNA molecule. At least 3 million CDR3-containing paired-end reads were obtained from each sample. First-strand cDNA synthesis was performed from all RNA using the Mint cDNA synthesis kit, with priming by a TRBC-specific oligonucleotide. Following uracil-DNA glycosylase treatment, all cDNA underwent a first 18-cycle PCR with the universal primers M1SS and BC2_uni_R. From the authors' description of their analysis: For normalization, 1 million high-quality reads, each with a distinct molecular identifier, were randomly selected from each sample. Instead of being binned into consensus sequences, reads with shared molecular identifiers were discarded. MiTCR, with a Q25 quality threshold and the strictest error-elimination algorithm, was used for CDR3 identification, clonotype clustering and error correction. Lower-bound total TCR beta diversity was estimated with a nonparametric unseen species model using Euler transformation. TCRdb trimmed public reads at Q25 via fastp, called clones via MiXCR and kept in-frame beta chains. A single entry per CDR3 protein holds the most common genes and DNA from its merged rows. None of the V and J calls come from the authors' own analysis; TCRdb made them. Present in this sample are around 1.1 million distinct CDR3 sequences, around two fifths of which were seen just once. Around 13% of the sample is in the top ten clones.

Donors were 30 to 45 systemically healthy Caucasian individuals from Russia aged roughly 6 to 90 years. Around 9.7 milliliters of peripheral blood were collected from each donor into EDTA-treated Vacutainer tubes. Ficoll-Paque density-gradient centrifugation was used to isolate PBMCs, with at least 6 million obtained per sample. Total RNA was extracted from PBMCs with Trizol reagent, with at least 6 micrograms obtained per sample. Naive CD45RAhigh/CD27high T cell percentages were measured by flow cytometry on a PBMC aliquot from every donor. V is trimmed back by 0 bases and J by 4 bases, and the junction contains 3 bases that no gene match accounts for. CDR1 and CDR2 are read off the germline V gene as SGDLS and YYNGEE. From the cysteine through the phenylalanine, the CDR3 covers 15 amino acids. Just CDR3 DNA is preserved here, 45 bases in frame from base 1.

The sequence joins TRBV9 to TRBJ2-3, with 9 bases matching TRBD1. The sequenced sample was blood. The TCR originated in a man aged 18 to 29 in good health. The bases read TGTGCCAGCAGCGTAGAGGGACAGGGACCAGATACGCAGTATTTT. The encoded protein is CASSVEGQGPDTQYF.